The 12 T cell receptor beta chains reported below all come from one sample, sequenced in a study of cytomegalovirus exposure and HLA in healthy donors. In the PCR, 60 Vbeta and 13 Jbeta primers were used. TCRdb's copy holds only in-frame clones and misses some; the assay was immunoSEQ multiplex PCR. The sample yields about 160,000 clones, around 75% seen once. The sequenced sample consisted of PBMCs. Receptors originate from a man in his late teens or twenties in good health and CMV-seronegative.

This chain uses TRBV15 with TRBJ2-1; 12 bases match TRBD2. Looked up from germline, CDR1 is LNHNV and CDR2 is YYDKDF (reference sequence). The CDR3 is 15 amino acids. Losses at the gene ends were 0 bases for V and 6 bases for J; bases not matched to a gene: 0. The CDR3 here is CATSRETSGSNEQFF. DNA for the CDR3: TGTGCCACCAGCAGAGAGACTAGCGGGAGCAATGAGCAGTTCTTC.

The rearrangement links TRBV6-5 to TRBJ2-7; TRBD1 matches 8 bases. CDR3 size: 15 residues. The ends lost 0 bases at V and 3 bases at J; junction bases unmatched: 4. Germline CDR1 is MNHEY and CDR2 is SVGAGI. The CDR3 loop reads CASSYSIGTGYEQYF. CDR3 bases: TGTGCCAGCAGTTACTCGATTGGGACAGGCTACGAGCAGTACTTC.

The V call is TRBV5-6, the J call TRBJ2-1, with D maybe TRBD1 (6 bases). This CDR3 spans 12 amino acids. The germline gives CDR1 SGHDT, CDR2 YYEEEE. Trimming shortened V by 0 bases and J by 9 bases, and 7 bases separated the two germline ends. CDR3 residues: CASSLEGGEQFF. The CDR3 nucleotides are TGTGCCAGCAGCTTGGAAGGGGGTGAGCAGTTCTTC.

The rearrangement uses TRBV21-1 and TRBJ2-2; the table assigns TRBD2, which was not confirmed against the DNA. TRBV21-1 is labeled a pseudogene. This CDR3 comprises 12 residues. In DNA, the CDR3 is TGTGCCAGCAGCAAGAGCACCGGGGAGCTGTTTTTT. Its translation is CASSKSTGELFF.

This clone appeared a few times. V usage is TRBV14 and J usage is TRBJ1-2; maybe TRBD1 (6 bases). The V gene's germline CDR1 is SGHDN and CDR2 FVKESK. Trimming took 6 bases from V and 6 from J, leaving 14 bases between them. The CDR3 sequence is 13 residues long. The CDR3 loop reads CASRFAGDNGYTF. The CDR3 region has the DNA TGTGCCAGCAGATTTGCAGGGGACAATGGCTACACCTTC.

This clone was seen a few times. J is TRBJ2-7 and V is TRBV4-3; tentative D call: TRBD2 (6 bases). Germline CDR1 is LGHNA and CDR2 is YSLEER. The CDR3 loop spans 14 amino acids. Trimming cost V 1 base and J 5 bases, with 12 bases left between them. CDR3 in DNA: TGCGCCAGCAGCCAAGCACTGGAGGGTAACGAGCAGTACTTC. Its translation is CASSQALEGNEQYF.

This clone was counted a single time. The CDR3, as DNA: TGTGCCAGCAGCTTAGAGCAAAGTGAAAAACTGTTTTTT. Protein product: CASSLEQSEKLFF. The genes are TRBV7-9 and TRBJ1-4; D is uncertain. CDR1 is SEHNR and CDR2 is FQNEAQ in the germline V gene (reference sequence). The CDR3 contains 13 residues. Trimming removed 1 base from V and 7 bases from J, with 7 bases in between.

The sample holds one count of this clone. The genes are TRBV9 and TRBJ2-7; a possible D gene is TRBD1 (7 bases). V lost 0 bases to trimming and J lost 1 base, with 11 bases between them. Germline V gene lookup returns CDR1 SGDLS and CDR2 YYNGEE. The CDR3 sequence is 15 residues long. The CDR3 region has the DNA TGTGCCAGCAGCGTAGGAGCAGGGGGGTCCTACGAGCAGTACTTC. Protein: CASSVGAGGSYEQYF.

The chain's CDR3 is CASSFIRQGASGYTF. The CDR3 region has the DNA TGTGCCAGCAGCTTCATTAGACAGGGGGCCTCTGGCTACACCTTC. The genes are TRBV5-5 and TRBJ1-2; 10 bases are shared with TRBD1. The CDR3 extends over 15 amino acids. Germline-derived CDR1 and CDR2 are SGHKS and YYEKEE (reference sequence). V was clipped by 2 bases and J by 7 bases; unmatched bases: 8.

The chain recombines TRBV5-1 with TRBJ1-3; 7 nucleotides line up with TRBD1. J lost 3 bases, V lost 2 bases, and 8 bases had no gene match. The germline gives CDR1 SGHRS, CDR2 YFSETQ. The CDR3 covers 16 residues. Written as DNA, the CDR3 is TGCGCCAGCAGCTTTGGTGAGGGGGCAGGTGGAAACACCATATATTTT. Protein: CASSFGEGAGGNTIYF.

This chain joins TRBV5-4 and TRBJ2-7, with 8 nucleotides matching TRBD2. The CDR3 extends over 13 amino acids. Germline assignment: CDR1 SGHNT and CDR2 YYREEE (reference sequence). The ends lost 4 bases at V and 2 bases at J; junction bases unmatched: 2. CDR3 sequence: CASSAGLAYEQYF. CDR3 in DNA: TGTGCCAGCAGCGCGGGACTAGCCTACGAGCAGTACTTC.

V usage is TRBV6-5 and J usage is TRBJ2-5, with D possibly TRBD2 on 6 matching bases. Judging by the DNA end, TRBJ2-7 fits better; the J call may be wrong. This CDR3 is 14 amino acids long. Germline values: CDR1 MNHEY, CDR2 SVGAGI. The CDR3 sequence is CASGATEGTYEQYF. DNA of the CDR3: TGTGCCAGTGGAGCGACGGAGGGGACCTACGAGCAGTACTTC.